This TCR beta chain was recovered during a study of T cell responses to AZD1222 COVID-19 vaccine. V lost 2 bases, J lost 1 base, and 15 bases stayed unmatched. The V gene's germline CDR1 is SEHNR and CDR2 FQNEAQ (reference sequence). This CDR3 is built from 19 residues. Findings of the study overall: Close to half of spike-specific TCRs reportedly recognize unmutated variant regions. Repertoires were obtained solely post-peak T cell response. Only a handful of AZD1222 recipients were seropositive at baseline. Spike-specific TCR repertoires showed rising breadth and depth after two AZD1222 doses.

With respect to this clone: As yet, its antigen is unknown.

The data were produced by immunoSEQ multiplex PCR, yet TCRdb's version contains in-frame clones alone and is incomplete. The sample includes 160,000 or so clones, about 90% of them seen just once. The V and J genes are TRBV7-9 and TRBJ1-2, with TRBD1 matching over 8 bases. The sequences come from peripheral blood, collected on day 0 of MenACWY control vaccination. The receptor's source is an adult in good health. The CDR3, as DNA: TGTGCCAGCAGCTTATTCCCGAGTCGAGACAGGGGTGTTAACTATGGCTACACCTTC. Translation gives CASSLFPSRDRGVNYGYTF.